Following are 5 T cell receptor beta chains from one sample sequenced in a study of neurological immune-mediated disorders. TCRdb processed the 5' RACE reads anew with MiXCR; each CDR3 protein has one entry. The table shows roughly 28,000 distinct CDR3 sequences, with about 3% occurring only once. The specimen was PBMCs. Receptors originate from a woman aged 30 to 39 with multiple sclerosis.

This rearrangement joins TRBV11-2 to TRBJ2-3; D unclear. V was pared by 0 bases and J by 2 bases, with 3 bases between. The CDR3 contains 13 residues. Germline V gene sequence: CDR1 SGHAT, CDR2 FQNNGV. The CDR3 DNA sequence: TGTGCCAGCAGCTTAGACCTCACAGATACGCAGTATTTT. Translated: CASSLDLTDTQYF.

The sample holds many counts of this clonotype. The chain carries TRBV20-1 and TRBJ1-2; 10 bases are shared with TRBD1. Trimming removed 5 bases from V and 4 bases from J; junction bases left unmatched: 7. There are 14 residues in the CDR3. Germline CDR1 DFQATT, CDR2 SNEGSKA (reference sequence). CDR3 in amino acids: CSAPSGTGAYGYTF. The CDR3 coding sequence is TGCAGTGCTCCCTCCGGGACAGGGGCCTATGGCTACACCTTC.

This clonotype was observed at least ten times. The CDR3 coding sequence is TGTGCCAGCAGCTTATTGCTAGCGGGAGTTTATTTGACCGGCAATGAGCAGTTCTTC. This sequence encodes CASSLLLAGVYLTGNEQFF. The V call is TRBV7-2, the J call TRBJ2-1; TRBD2 aligns across 10 bases. The CDR3 has 19 amino acids. Germline loops: CDR1 SGHTA, CDR2 FQGNSA. V lost 2 bases to trimming and J lost 6 bases; unmatched junction nucleotides: 16.

This clonotype was seen many times. Here the CDR3 reads CASSQDSVYGYTF. CDR3 nucleotides: TGTGCCAGCAGTCAAGACAGCGTCTATGGCTACACCTTC. The rearrangement joins TRBV7-9 to TRBJ1-2; D is perhaps TRBD1 (5 bases). Trimming removed 6 bases from V and 4 bases from J, with 12 bases in between. The CDR3 sequence is 13 residues long. The V gene's germline CDR1 is SEHNR and CDR2 FQNEAQ (reference sequence).

This clonotype was recorded many times. This chain connects TRBV9 to TRBJ2-2; D might be TRBD1 (5 bases). Germline-derived CDR1 and CDR2 are SGDLS and YYNGEE. Trimming cost V 4 bases and J 4 bases, with 17 bases left between them. The CDR3 has 16 residues. CDR3 amino acids: CASSPDRPSSTGELFF. DNA of the CDR3: TGTGCCAGCAGCCCCGACAGACCATCGTCCACCGGGGAGCTGTTTTTT.